The 6 T cell receptor beta chains listed next were all sequenced from one sample in a study of OX40 agonist ivuxolimab in advanced cancers. Clones were sequenced by immunoSEQ multiplex PCR, and TCRdb holds only the in-frame ones, with some missing. The sample lists about 150,000 clones, approximately 94% occurring once. The sequences come from CD4+ or CD8+ T cells sorted from blood, collected in a trial of the OX40 agonist ivuxolimab. These TCRs come from an adult with an advanced solid tumor such as melanoma, head and neck, liver or kidney cancer.

J is TRBJ2-2 and V is TRBV7-2, with a tentative D call TRBD2 (5 bases). In germline, CDR1 is SGHTA, CDR2 FQGNSA. The CDR3 has 14 amino acids. Trimming removed 5 bases at V and 6 bases at J, with 13 bases between. The CDR3 spells CASSHLGKSGELFF. The CDR3 nucleotides are TGTGCCAGCAGCCACCTCGGGAAATCCGGGGAGCTGTTTTTT.

V is TRBV7-2 and J is TRBJ1-3; 10 bases match TRBD1. The V and J ends lost 2 bases and 4 bases, in that order; junction bases with no gene match: 5. Germline lookup yields CDR1 SGHTA and CDR2 FQGNSA. This CDR3 is built from 16 residues. The CDR3 region is CASSLRQGASGNTIYF. CDR3 in DNA: TGTGCCAGCAGCTTACGACAGGGGGCTTCGGGAAACACCATATATTTT.

The gene calls are TRBV6-1 and TRBJ2-3, with 10 bases fitting TRBD2. V dropped 4 bases and J dropped 5; count of bases not matched to a gene: 0. This CDR3 has 13 residues. Germline V CDR1 and CDR2: MNHNS, SASEGT. The CDR3 is CASSGTSGDTQYF. DNA of the CDR3: TGTGCCAGCAGTGGGACTAGCGGAGATACGCAGTATTTT.

This chain's CDR3 is CASSPAGGLKETQYF. The CDR3 DNA reads as TGTGCCAGCAGCCCAGCGGGGGGACTTAAAGAGACCCAGTACTTC. The J gene is TRBJ2-5, the V gene TRBV5-4; TRBD2 matches 9 bases. The V gene's germline CDR1 is SGHNT and CDR2 YYREEE (reference sequence). J lost 3 bases, V lost 4 bases, and 7 bases had no gene match. The CDR3 is 15 amino acids.

The V gene is TRBV7-2, the J gene TRBJ1-2; perhaps TRBD1 as D (6 bases). Trimming took off 1 base at V and 2 bases at J, with 11 bases between the two ends. The CDR3 totals 15 residues. Germline V gives CDR1 SGHTA, CDR2 FQGNSA. The CDR3 loop is CASSLDGQLNYGYTF. The CDR3 DNA sequence: TGTGCCAGCAGCTTAGATGGACAGTTAAACTATGGCTACACCTTC. Full variable domain (rest looked up from reference TRBV7-2 and TRBJ1-2): GAGVSQSPSNKVTEKGKDVELRCDPISGHTALYWYRQSLGQGLEFLIYFQGNSAPDKSGLPSDRFSAERTGGSVSTLTIQRTQQEDSAVYLCASSLDGQLNYGYTFGSGTRLTVV.

The J gene is TRBJ2-7, the V gene TRBV13; 7 positions agree with TRBD1. Germline-derived CDR1 and CDR2 are PRHDT and FYEKMQ (reference sequence). The CDR3 consists of 18 residues. With V trimmed by 6 bases and J by 5 bases, 22 bases remained unmatched. CDR3 sequence: CASRSPLTLWGQPHEQYF. The CDR3 DNA is TGTGCCAGCAGAAGCCCCCTAACATTGTGGGGACAGCCCCACGAGCAGTACTTC.